Each of the 17 T cell receptor beta chains below was sequenced from the same sample in a study of molecular identifiers for immune sequencing clone quantification. TCRdb ran MiXCR on the PCR reads and lists one entry per CDR3 protein. The sample contains about half a million distinct CDR3 sequences, roughly 25% of which appear only once. Sequencing was done on a sample of naive CD8+ T cells from blood, with Jurkat cell RNA spiked in. Subset: FACS-sorted CD8+CD4-CCR7+CD45RA+ naive T cells. All receptors come from a human donor in good health. Some libraries in this study had Jurkat cell RNA spiked in.

This clonotype was counted once. The V call is TRBV28, the J call TRBJ1-5; weak D call: TRBD1 (5 bases). CDR3 length equals 16 residues. Germline-derived CDR1 and CDR2 are MDHEN and SYDVKM. V was pared by 6 bases and J by 4 bases, with 19 bases between. The DNA of the CDR3 is TGTGCCAGCAGCCAAGAAAGGAGGACACTGAATCAGCCCCAGCATTTT. Translated: CASSQERRTLNQPQHF.

Comment on this clonotype: Just one base apart from a much larger clone, this may be a read error. The chain couples TRBV20-1 to TRBJ2-3; possible D gene TRBD2, 7 bases. V was trimmed by 4 bases and J by 5 bases, leaving 16 bases between them. CDR1 and CDR2 from the germline V gene are DFQATT and SNEGSKA (reference sequence). The CDR3 is made up of 14 amino acids. The CDR3 region has the DNA TGCAGTGCTAAGGGGGGGGAGTACGAAGATACGCAGTATTTT. As protein: CSAKGGEYEDTQYF.

This clonotype was seen ten or more times. The chain joins TRBV7-9 to TRBJ1-5, with D possibly TRBD1 on 5 matching bases. The CDR3 totals 13 residues. The V end lost 4 bases, the J end lost 6 bases, and 10 bases lay between the germline ends. Germline V gene sequence: CDR1 SEHNR, CDR2 FQNEAQ (reference sequence). The chain's CDR3 is CASSYGGVQPQHF. The CDR3 DNA is TGTGCCAGCAGCTACGGGGGTGTTCAGCCCCAGCATTTT.

The table lists this clonotype with many counts. The chain employs TRBV7-2 and TRBJ2-3; TRBD2 matches 7 bases. V shed 4 bases and J 3 bases; nucleotides not matched to a gene: 7. The germline V gene encodes CDR1 SGHTA and CDR2 FQGNSA. The CDR3 is 15 amino acids. The CDR3 reads CASSSQRDFTDTQYF. The CDR3 nucleotides read TGTGCCAGCAGCTCTCAGCGGGACTTTACAGATACGCAGTATTTT.

This clonotype was counted between two and nine times. V is TRBV6-6 and J is TRBJ1-2, with 8 bases lining up with TRBD1. V lost 0 bases to trimming and J lost 3 bases; unmatched junction nucleotides: 3. Germline V gene sequence: CDR1 MNHNY, CDR2 SVGAGI (reference sequence). This CDR3 is 15 amino acids long. CDR3 coding DNA: TGTGCCAGCAGTTACTCACAGGGGGGGGACTATGGCTACACCTTC. Amino acids: CASSYSQGGDYGYTF.

The chain links TRBV7-8 to TRBJ2-6; TRBD1 matches at 11 bases. In germline, CDR1 is SGHVS, CDR2 FQNEAQ. The CDR3 spans 21 residues. V gave up 0 bases and J gave up 0 bases; unmatched junction bases: 10. The CDR3 coding sequence is TGTGCCAGCAGCTTAGCCCCTCCCGGGACAGGGGGGTCCTCTGGGGCCAACGTCCTGACTTTC. It yields the protein CASSLAPPGTGGSSGANVLTF.

The chain has TRBV10-3 and TRBJ2-7, with D unresolved. Per germline, CDR1 ENHRY and CDR2 SYGVKD. This CDR3 has 14 residues. The V and J ends lost 3 bases and 1 base respectively, with 10 bases between them. The CDR3 bases are TGTGCCATCAGTGAAGTTGGACGTTCCTACGAGCAGTACTTC. This translates into CAISEVGRSYEQYF.

In its sample, this clonotype was seen once. A much bigger clone sits one base away, suggesting this may be a read error. The gene calls are TRBV28 and TRBJ2-7; D is undetermined. CDR3 size: 14 residues. Germline V gene lookup returns CDR1 MDHEN and CDR2 SYDVKM. The germline V and J ends were trimmed by 6 bases and 2 bases, with 14 bases remaining between them. In DNA form, the CDR3 reads TGTGCCAGCAGGCCCGTGGACGTCACCTACGAGCAGTACTTC. It encodes CASRPVDVTYEQYF.

This clonotype was counted at least ten times. J is TRBJ2-7 and V is TRBV20-1, with D possibly being TRBD1 or TRBD2 (6 bases each). This CDR3 is 14 amino acids long. Germline-derived CDR1 and CDR2 are DFQATT and SNEGSKA (reference sequence). Trimming cost V 6 bases and J 2 bases, with 17 bases left between them. DNA for the CDR3: TGCAGTGCAGTGATCCCGGGGGCGCCCTACGAGCAGTACTTC. It yields the protein CSAVIPGAPYEQYF.

The V gene is TRBV4-1, the J gene TRBJ2-1; D unresolved. This CDR3 comprises 12 residues. Germline V gives CDR1 MGHRA, CDR2 YSYEKL. Between the trimmed V and J ends, which lost 8 bases and 9 bases, there was a span of 14 bases. CDR3 DNA: TGCGCCAGCGGCAGTGGCGGTGTTGAGCAGTTCTTC. It codes for CASGSGGVEQFF.

This clonotype was observed many times. The chain combines TRBV27 with TRBJ2-3; tentative D call: TRBD1 (6 bases). The CDR3 is 15 residues long. With 8 bases removed from V and 2 bases from J, the gap between germline ends came to 17 bases. Looked up from germline, CDR1 is MNHEY and CDR2 is SMNVEV (reference sequence). CDR3 in amino acids: CASGFTGYPTDTQYF. The CDR3 DNA follows: TGTGCCAGCGGGTTCACAGGGTATCCCACAGATACGCAGTATTTT.

The rearrangement joins TRBV11-3 to TRBJ1-2; tentative D call: TRBD1 (5 bases). The CDR3 spans 13 residues. The V and J ends lost 8 bases and 0 bases respectively, with 10 bases between them. Per germline, CDR1 SGHNT and CDR2 YENEEA. In DNA, the CDR3 is TGTGCCAGCCCCCAGGGACCTAACTATGGCTACACCTTC. Protein: CASPQGPNYGYTF. Full variable domain (missing parts from reference TRBV11-3 and TRBJ1-2): EAGVVQSPRYKIIEKKQPVAFWCNPISGHNTLYWYLQNLGQGPELLIRYENEEAVDDSQLPKDRFSAERLKGVDSTLKIQPAELGDSAVYLCASPQGPNYGYTFGSGTRLTVV.

With respect to this clonotype: Mismatch with germline at one junction end may stem from a read error. The chain is built from TRBV28 and TRBJ1-1; D gene uncertain. Germline-derived CDR1 and CDR2 are MDHEN and SYDVKM. The CDR3 sequence is 14 residues long. In nucleotides, the CDR3 is TGTGCCAGCAGTTGGGCGCCGGGGAACGCTGAAGCTTTCTTT. It is translated as CASSWAPGNAEAFF.

Regarding this clonotype: This may come from a read error, since a much larger clone is one base off. This chain joins TRBV7-9 and TRBJ2-7, with D possibly TRBD2 on 6 matching bases. From germline, CDR1 is SEHNR and CDR2 FQNEAQ (reference sequence). CDR3 length: 13 residues. As DNA, the CDR3 is TGTGCCAGCAGCCCACGCCGGCGGGACGAGCAGAACTTC. Its translation: CASSPRRRDEQNF.

The chain uses TRBV19 and TRBJ2-3; D possibly corresponds to TRBD2 (6 bases). The CDR3 spans 15 residues. Trimming took off 4 bases at V and 4 bases at J, with 15 bases between the two ends. CDR1 is LNHDA and CDR2 is SQIVND in the germline V gene (reference sequence). CDR3 nucleotide sequence: TGTGCCAGTAGTACGGGGACTCGGTCCCCAGATACGCAGTATTTT. This encodes CASSTGTRSPDTQYF.

The rearrangement uses TRBV27 and TRBJ2-2, with TRBD2 identical over 10 bases. CDR1 MNHEY and CDR2 SMNVEV come from the germline V gene (reference sequence). J gave up 3 bases and V 3 bases, and 7 bases lay outside the gene matches. CDR3 size: 17 residues. The CDR3 DNA follows: TGTGCCAGCAGTTTCTCGCTAGCGGGAGCCGACACCGGGGAGCTGTTTTTT. Translated: CASSFSLAGADTGELFF.

This chain joins TRBV29-1 and TRBJ2-1; 14 nucleotides match TRBD2. Trimming at V came to 7 bases and at J to 5 bases, leaving 7 bases not matched to a gene. There are 15 residues in the CDR3. CDR1 is SQVTM, CDR2 ANQGSEA, per germline. CDR3 loop: CSARLAGGVNNEQFF. For the CDR3, the DNA is TGCAGCGCAAGACTAGCGGGAGGGGTTAACAATGAGCAGTTCTTC.